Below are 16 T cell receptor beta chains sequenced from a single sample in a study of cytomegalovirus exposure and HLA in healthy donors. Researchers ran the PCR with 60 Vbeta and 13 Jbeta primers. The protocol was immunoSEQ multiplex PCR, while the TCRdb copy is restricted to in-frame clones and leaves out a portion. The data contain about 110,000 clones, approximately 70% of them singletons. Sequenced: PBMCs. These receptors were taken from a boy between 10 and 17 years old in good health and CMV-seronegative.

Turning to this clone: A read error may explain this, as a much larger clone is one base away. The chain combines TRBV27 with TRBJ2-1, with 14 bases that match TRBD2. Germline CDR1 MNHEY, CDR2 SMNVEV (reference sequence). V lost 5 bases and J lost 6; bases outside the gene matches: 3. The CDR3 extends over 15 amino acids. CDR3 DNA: TGTGCCAGCAGTGTCGGGACTAGCGGGAGCAATGAGCAGTTCTTC. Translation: CASSVGTSGSNEQFF.

CDR3 in amino acids: CAWSFWTSGSLDTQYF. The CDR3 nucleotides read TGTGCCTGGAGTTTTTGGACTAGCGGGAGTTTGGATACGCAGTATTTT. V and J are TRBV30 and TRBJ2-3, with 13 bases lining up with TRBD2. V was pared by 2 bases and J by 6 bases, with 8 bases of the junction left unmatched. CDR3 size: 16 residues. Germline V gene lookup returns CDR1 GTSNPN and CDR2 SVGIG (reference sequence).

CDR3 region: CASSPGGITEAFF. CDR3 in DNA: TGTGCCAGCTCACCGGGGGGGATCACTGAAGCTTTCTTT. V usage is TRBV18 and J usage is TRBJ1-1; tentative D call: TRBD1 (5 bases). Trimming took 3 bases from V and 4 from J, leaving 9 bases between them. The CDR3 covers 13 residues. Germline lookup yields CDR1 KGHSH and CDR2 LQKENI.

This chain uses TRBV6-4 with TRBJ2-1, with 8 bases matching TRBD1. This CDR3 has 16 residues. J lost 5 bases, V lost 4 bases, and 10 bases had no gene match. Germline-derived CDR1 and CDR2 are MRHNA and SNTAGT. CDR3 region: CASSVYLGTGNNEQFF. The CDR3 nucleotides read TGTGCCAGCAGTGTCTATCTCGGGACAGGTAACAATGAGCAGTTCTTC.

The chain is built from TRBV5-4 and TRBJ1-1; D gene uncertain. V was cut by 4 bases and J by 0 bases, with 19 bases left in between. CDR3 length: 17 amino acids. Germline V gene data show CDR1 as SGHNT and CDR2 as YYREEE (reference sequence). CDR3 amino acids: CASSVHLGGSMNTEAFF. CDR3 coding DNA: TGTGCCAGCAGCGTGCACCTTGGAGGGTCAATGAACACTGAAGCTTTCTTT.

As DNA, the CDR3 is TGTGCCAGGGGGACAGAAGCTCTGAACACTGAAGCTTTCTTT. Translation gives CARGTEALNTEAFF. The J gene is TRBJ1-1, the V gene TRBV2; 7 nucleotides align to TRBD1. The CDR3 loop spans 14 amino acids. Germline CDR1 and CDR2: SNHLY and FYNNEI. The V gene end was trimmed by 9 bases and the J gene end by 0 bases; junction bases not matched to a gene: 7.

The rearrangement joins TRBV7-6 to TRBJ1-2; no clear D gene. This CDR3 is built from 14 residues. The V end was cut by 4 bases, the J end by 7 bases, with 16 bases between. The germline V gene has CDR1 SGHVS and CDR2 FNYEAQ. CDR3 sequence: CASSSPLERGGYTF. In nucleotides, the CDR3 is TGTGCCAGCAGCTCCCCCCTTGAGCGGGGTGGCTACACCTTC.

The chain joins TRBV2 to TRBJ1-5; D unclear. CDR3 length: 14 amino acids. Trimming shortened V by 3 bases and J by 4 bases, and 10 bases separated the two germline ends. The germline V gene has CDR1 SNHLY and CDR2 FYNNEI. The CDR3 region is CASSDRLRNQPQHF. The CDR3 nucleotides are TGTGCCAGCAGTGACAGGCTAAGAAATCAGCCCCAGCATTTT. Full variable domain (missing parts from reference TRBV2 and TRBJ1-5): EPEVTQTPSHQVTQMGQEVILRCVPISNHLYFYWYRQILGQKVEFLVSFYNNEISEKSEIFDDQFSVERPDGSNFTLKIRSTKLEDSAMYFCASSDRLRNQPQHFGDGTRLSIL.

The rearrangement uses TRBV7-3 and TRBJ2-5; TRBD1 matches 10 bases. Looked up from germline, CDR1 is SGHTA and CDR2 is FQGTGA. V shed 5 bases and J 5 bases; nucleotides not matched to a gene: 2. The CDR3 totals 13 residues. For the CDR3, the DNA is TGTGCCAGCAGCCTGGACAGGGGGGAGACCCAGTACTTC. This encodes CASSLDRGETQYF.

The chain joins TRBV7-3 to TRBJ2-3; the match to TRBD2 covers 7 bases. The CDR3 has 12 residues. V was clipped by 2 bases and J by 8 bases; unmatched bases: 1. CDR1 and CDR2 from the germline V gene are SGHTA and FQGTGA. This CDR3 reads CASSLWEGTQYF. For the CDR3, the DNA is TGTGCCAGCAGCTTATGGGAGGGTACGCAGTATTTT.

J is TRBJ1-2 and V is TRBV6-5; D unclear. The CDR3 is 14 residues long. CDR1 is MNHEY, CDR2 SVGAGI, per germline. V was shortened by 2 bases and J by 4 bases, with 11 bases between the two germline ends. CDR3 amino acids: CASSYLQFGYGYTF. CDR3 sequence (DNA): TGTGCCAGCAGTTACCTGCAGTTTGGCTATGGCTACACCTTC.

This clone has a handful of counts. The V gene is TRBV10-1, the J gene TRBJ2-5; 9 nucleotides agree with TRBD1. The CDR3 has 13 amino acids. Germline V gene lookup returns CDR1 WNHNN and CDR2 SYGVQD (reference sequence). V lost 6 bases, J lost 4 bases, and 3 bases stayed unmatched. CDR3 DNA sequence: TGCGCCAGCAGCCGGGACAGGGTAGAGACCCAGTACTTC. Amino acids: CASSRDRVETQYF.

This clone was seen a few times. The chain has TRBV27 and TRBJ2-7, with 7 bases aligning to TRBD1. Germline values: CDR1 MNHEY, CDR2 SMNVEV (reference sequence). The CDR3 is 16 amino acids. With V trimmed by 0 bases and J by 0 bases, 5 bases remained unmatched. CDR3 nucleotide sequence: TGTGCCAGCAGTTTATCGGACAGGCGCGGCTCCTACGAGCAGTACTTC. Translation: CASSLSDRRGSYEQYF.

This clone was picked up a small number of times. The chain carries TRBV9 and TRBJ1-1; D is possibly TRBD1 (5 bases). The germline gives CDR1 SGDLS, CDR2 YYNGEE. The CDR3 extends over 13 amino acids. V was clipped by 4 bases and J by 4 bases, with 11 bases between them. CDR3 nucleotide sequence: TGTGCCAGCAGCCTTGGGGGGAGCACTGAAGCTTTCTTT. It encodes CASSLGGSTEAFF.

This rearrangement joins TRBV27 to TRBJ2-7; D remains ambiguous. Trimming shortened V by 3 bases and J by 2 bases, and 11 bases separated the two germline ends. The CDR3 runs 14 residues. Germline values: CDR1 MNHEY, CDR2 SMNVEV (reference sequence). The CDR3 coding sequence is TGTGCCAGCAGTTTTAATAGCCGAACCTACGAGCAGTACTTC. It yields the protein CASSFNSRTYEQYF.

CDR3 sequence reads: CASNPWTGTGELFF. For the CDR3, the DNA is TGTGCCAGCAACCCCTGGACAGGGACCGGGGAGCTGTTTTTT. The gene calls are TRBV6-5 and TRBJ2-2; 8 bases match TRBD1. CDR1 and CDR2 (germline): MNHEY, SVGAGI. Trimming cost V 7 bases and J 5 bases; bases outside gene matches: 6. This CDR3 contains 14 residues.